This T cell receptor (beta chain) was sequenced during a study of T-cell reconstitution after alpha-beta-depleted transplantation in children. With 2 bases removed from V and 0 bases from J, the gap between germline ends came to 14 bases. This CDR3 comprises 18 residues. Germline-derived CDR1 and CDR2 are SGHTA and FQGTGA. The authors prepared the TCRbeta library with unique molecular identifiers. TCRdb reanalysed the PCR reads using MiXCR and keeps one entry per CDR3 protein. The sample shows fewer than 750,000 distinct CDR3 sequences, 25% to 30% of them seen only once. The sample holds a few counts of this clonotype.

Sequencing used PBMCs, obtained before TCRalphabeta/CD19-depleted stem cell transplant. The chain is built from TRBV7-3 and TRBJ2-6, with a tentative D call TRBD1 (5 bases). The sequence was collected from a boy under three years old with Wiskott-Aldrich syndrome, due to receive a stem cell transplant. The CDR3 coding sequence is TGTGCCAGCAGCTTACATCCAGGGTCATCCTCTGGGGCCAACGTCCTGACTTTC. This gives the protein CASSLHPGSSSGANVLTF.